This paragraph covers one T cell receptor (beta chain) sequence. Which antigen it targets is not known. No much larger clone exists at a distance of one base, and base qualities are not known. The record originates from a study of cytomegalovirus exposure and HLA in healthy donors (dated by TCRdb to about 2017). Regarding the complete study: An earlier analysis of a few hundred of the donors reported 276 Gb of sequence data and 90 million to 120 million unique TCR beta sequences obtained from 150 million to 200 million T cells. A separate validation cohort of 100 to 150 different subjects was used in addition to the roughly 700-subject first cohort. Rather than using new phenotypic data, the later analysis identified candidate immune exposures from TCR beta sequences and from how often those sequences occurred across donors. Donor age, sex, ethnicity and CMV serostatus were compiled together with the repertoire data. Every discovery cohort repertoire had been produced on one sequencing platform. Of the roughly 400 genotyped donors, 75% to 85% were placed in the genetic ancestry cluster associated with self-reported Caucasian donors. Several DR-DQ haplotypes were treated as single units for association and clustering because of strong linkage in the cohort. High-throughput TCR immunosequencing, statistical association of individual TCRs with disease status, and machine learning were combined to predict cytomegalovirus infection status. A later analysis re-examined previously published TCR beta repertoires from roughly 720 donors and added high-resolution HLA genotyping to investigate patterns of TCR occurrence. The study aimed to test whether cataloging public T cell receptors could reveal signatures of past pathogen exposure. A later genetic analysis took genome-wide SNP genotypes for about 55% of the roughly 700 donors and used that subset as a discovery cohort. The number of typed donors differed by locus: roughly 629-630 for A, B, C, DRB1 and DQB1; approximately 530 for DQA1; about 600 for DPA1; and roughly 470 for DPB1. HLA typing covered class I and class II loci at four-digit resolution. On average, over 200,000 unique TCR beta nucleotide sequences were sequenced per donor among about 400 genotyped donors of the cohort, with 15% to 20% of those sequences being non-productive. The study profiled the T cell repertoires of 666 subjects by immunosequencing and related them to cytomegalovirus serostatus. Approximately 310 gigabases of sequencing data and roughly 90 million unique TCR sequences were included in an early release covering roughly 600 HLA-typed donors. An earlier analysis of 587 of the donors used high-throughput TCR beta sequencing to judge whether each TCR beta V gene segment behaved as functional or pseudogenic. The investigation overall reported the following: In this cohort, only TCR beta chains were sequenced, and detectable features were limited by the absence of alpha or paired-chain data. The 87-base-pair reads could not distinguish some IMGT-functional V segments, including TRBV6-2 and TRBV6-3, so those segments were excluded. A group of highly shared sequence variants was considered likely to be a technical artifact of the sequencing pipeline. According to a later genetic analysis, donors in an Asian-associated ancestry cluster had fewer N-insertions in productive TCRs than the approximately 700-donor mean. A later analysis found that HLA-associated TCR beta chains were more clonally expanded and had lower generation probabilities than equally common non-associated chains. Correlated functional status among segregating V segments might be attributable to linkage disequilibrium, but an unknown experimental factor could not be ruled out. When HLA alleles, especially DR and DQ, strongly co-occurred, TCR associations were difficult to assign to individual alleles. Three of the identified cytomegalovirus-associated TCR beta chains were confirmed in vitro to be specific for cytomegalovirus antigens. The study listed 150 to 200 TCR beta chains as associated with cytomegalovirus. Some 15 rarely observed V segments, including chromosome 9 orphons, were excluded from the earlier analysis of almost 600 of the donors because counts were too low. A later analysis found that most CMV-associated TCR beta chains appeared HLA-restricted, with HLA associations seemingly driven largely by CMV exposure. At a false discovery rate of 0.05, a later analysis linked 15,000 to 20,000 TCR beta sequences to specific HLA alleles. While some public TCRs were present in many individuals, most TCR sequences turned up only very rarely across donors. In a later analysis, several top co-occurrence clusters were reported to appear linked to parvovirus B19, influenza, CMV and Epstein-Barr virus. The classifier was reported to diagnose cytomegalovirus status with high specificity and sensitivity in both the original and validation cohorts. In an earlier analysis of more than 500 of the donors, most TCR beta V segments appeared in productive rearrangements about 90% or about 30% of the time, broadly matching IMGT annotations. It was suggested by the authors that the approach could potentially be generalized to other disease states and immunological phenotypes. An association between a missense DCLRE1C variant and V-gene and J-gene trimming of TCR beta chains was found in a later genetic analysis and replicated in an independent cohort. Because HLA typing was unavailable for some donors at each locus, only the typed subset was used in association tests. A further reported finding was that TCR beta sequences accurately predicted the HLA-A and HLA-B alleles for most subjects in the first cohort. The only immune exposure information available for the cohort was CMV serostatus. Presence/absence analyses assumed roughly uniform sequencing depth across donors, an assumption that may not hold. According to a later analysis, TCR association rates differed among HLA loci, with DRB1 alleles showing the most associated TCRs and HLA-C alleles showing the fewest.

Library preparation was by the immunoSEQ multiplex PCR assay. For the multiplex PCR, a mixture combining 60 forward primers for TCR Vbeta segments and 13 reverse primers for TCR Jbeta segments was used. Amplification of the CDR3 region of rearranged TCR beta genes was performed with a multiplex PCR assay on genomic DNA. The amplified TCR beta libraries were sequenced on the Illumina HiSeq System as 87-base-pair reads. On the study's bioinformatics: A later analysis counted 75 million to 100 million unique TCR beta chains across the 666 repertoires, and 9 million to 14 million of these chains were shared by at least two donors. Raw reads were error-corrected and collapsed into unique sequences with a nearest-neighbor algorithm that merged closely related sequences to remove PCR and sequencing errors. Alignment of CDR3 sequences to IMGT reference sequences was used to assign V, D and J gene segments. For a sequence to be retained, at least a six-nucleotide match to both a V gene segment and a J gene segment was required. A rearrangement counted as productive if the CDR3 had no stop codons and remained in frame with V and J, and every other rearrangement counted as non-productive. CDR3 was defined by IMGT convention, running from the second conserved V-encoded cysteine to the conserved J-encoded phenylalanine. The earlier analysis of about 500 of the donors excluded sequences that lacked an unambiguous match to a single V gene segment. An earlier analysis of just under 600 of the donors called V segments functional above 56.7% productive rearrangements and segregating when the between-donor standard deviation exceeded 5%. A statistical classification framework was built to diagnose cytomegalovirus status from the catalog of TCR beta chain sequences. In a later analysis, V and J genes were assigned by comparing TCR nucleotide sequences against IMGT/GENE-DB human TR gene sequences. Using the TCRdist pipeline, a later analysis assigned CDR3 sequences along with most-parsimonious VDJ recombination scenarios. A later analysis defined each TCR beta chain by its CDR3 amino acid sequence plus V-gene family, and excluded reads lacking a unique V-gene family. A later analysis removed 592 highly shared, low-generation-probability nucleotide sequences to deal with suspected cross-contamination and a sequencing artifact. A later analysis calculated a clonal expansion index for each public chain from normalized within-repertoire ranks of inferred template counts. In a later analysis, generation probabilities were computed using a VDJ recombination model fitted to out-of-frame rearrangements, and the results were checked against IGoR. In a later analysis, hypergeometric tests were used to score TCR-TCR, TCR-HLA and TCR-CMV co-occurrence, with a repertoire-size bias correction applied to TCR pairs. In a later analysis, false discovery rates were estimated by permuting HLA or CMV assignments 20 times. In a later analysis, co-occurring TCRs were grouped with DBSCAN, and TCRdist sequence similarity was added when clustering was performed within HLA-allele-positive subsets. Co-occurrence clustering excluded repertoires with fewer than 30,000 or more than 120,000 public chains, plus five with anomalous nucleotide sharing. In its TCRdb copy, this immuneACCESS table keeps in-frame sequences only and misses some clones. Where compared with another copy, unresolved V genes explain less than half of these, and the others have no known cause. From that table come the V and J calls and clone size; the DNA was used to work out D and trimming. The sample includes 120,000 or so clones, with more than 60% observed a single time. The ten largest clonotypes hold about 3% of the sample.

A distance of 17 bases separates the germline ends of V and J, which lose 7 bases and 5 bases respectively. CDR1 is given as SQVTM and CDR2 as ANQGSEA, both from the germline V gene. The CDR3 runs 13 residues from the cysteine to the phenylalanine. The read is trimmed to its CDR3 DNA, 39 bases read in frame from base 1. The cohort was made up of 500 to 850 healthy bone marrow donors. At the time of sampling, all cohort members were nominally healthy, though unrecorded immune exposures were likely present. The donor was CMV seronegative and was included in the group of several hundred seronegative cohort members. A peripheral blood sample was collected from each donor, and TCR beta sequencing was performed on peripheral blood mononuclear cells. Genomic DNA was extracted from the blood cell samples with the Qiagen DNeasy Blood Extraction Kit.

The rearranged chain carries TRBV29-1 and TRBJ2-5, with TRBD1 tentatively as D gene (6 bases match). The receptor's source is a man aged 30 to 39 in good health and CMV-seronegative. The sample consisted of PBMCs. The DNA reads TGCAGCGCTGGCAGGTCCCAGGGGGAGACCCAGTACTTC. This is translated as CSAGRSQGETQYF. The CDR3, completed at both ends by the reference TRBV29-1 and TRBJ2-5 genes, gives the full variable domain SAVISQKPSRDICQRGTSLTIQCQVDSQVTMMFWYRQQPGQSLTLIATANQGSEATYESGFVIDKFPISRPNLTFSTLTVSNMSPEDSSIYLCSAGRSQGETQYFGPGTRLLVL.